Each of the 28 T cell receptor beta chains below was sequenced from the same sample in a study of STAT5B mutations in CD4+ large granular lymphocyte leukemia. Using immunoSEQ multiplex PCR, the repertoire was profiled, and TCRdb retains in-frame clones only, with some absent. This table holds under 30,000 clones, more than 70% found once. The specimen was CD4+ T cells from blood buffy coats. The receptors originated from a human donor in good health.

This clone has a single count. The chain has TRBV18 and TRBJ1-4; 8 bases are a match to TRBD1. The CDR3 contains 15 residues. Germline CDR1 reads KGHSH; CDR2 reads LQKENI. Unmatched junction bases numbered 7, after V lost 5 bases and J lost 5 bases. This CDR3 is CASSSRDRKNEKLFF. For the CDR3, the DNA is TGTGCCAGCTCATCCCGGGACAGGAAAAATGAAAAACTGTTTTTT. Full variable domain (rest looked up from reference TRBV18 and TRBJ1-4): NAGVMQNPRHLVRRRGQEARLRCSPMKGHSHVYWYRQLPEEGLKFMVYLQKENIIDESGMPKERFSAEFPKEGPSILRIQQVVRGDSAAYFCASSSRDRKNEKLFFGSGTQLSVL.

This clone was counted between two and nine times. The gene calls are TRBV30 and TRBJ2-2; possibly TRBD1 for D (6 bases). The CDR3 totals 13 residues. Trimming removed 8 bases from V and 6 bases from J, with 16 bases in between. Per the germline V gene, CDR1 is GTSNPN and CDR2 is SVGIG (reference sequence). In nucleotides, the CDR3 is TGTGCCGGAACCAAACAGGGACCCGGGGAGCTGTTTTTT. The encoded protein is CAGTKQGPGELFF.

The chain recombines TRBV4-1 with TRBJ1-2, with 12 bases that match TRBD1. CDR3 length equals 16 residues. CDR1 is MGHRA, CDR2 YSYEKL, per germline. The J segment lost 5 bases and the V segment lost 4 bases, leaving 8 bases of the junction unmatched. Here the CDR3 DNA reads TGCGCCAGCAGCCGCGAGGGACAGGGGGCGATTTATGGCTACACCTTC. Translation: CASSREGQGAIYGYTF.

A few counts support this clone. The chain couples TRBV4-2 to TRBJ1-4; no firm D call. Trimming took off 5 bases at V and 4 bases at J, with 14 bases between the two ends. The CDR3 spans 15 residues. Germline CDR1 and CDR2: LGHNA and YNFKEQ. The CDR3 DNA sequence: TGTGCCAGCAGCTCTCAGCCAGAACATAATGAAAAACTGTTTTTT. Its protein product is CASSSQPEHNEKLFF.

V usage is TRBV11-2 and J usage is TRBJ2-3, with TRBD1 as a possible D gene (6 bases). The CDR3 has 15 residues. Between the trimmed V and J ends, which lost 2 bases and 6 bases, there was a span of 15 bases. Germline V CDR1 and CDR2: SGHAT, FQNNGV. The CDR3: CASSLRGTDGDTQYF. The CDR3 DNA sequence: TGTGCCAGCAGCTTAAGGGGGACGGACGGCGATACGCAGTATTTT.

As DNA, the CDR3 is TGTGCCAGCATGTGGGGAGGCGGCTACGAGCAGTACTTC. Amino acids: CASMWGGGYEQYF. The gene calls are TRBV7-9 and TRBJ2-7; the D gene is possibly TRBD2 (6 bases). Trimming took 7 bases from V and 3 from J, leaving 13 bases between them. The CDR3 length is 13 residues. Per the germline V gene, CDR1 is SEHNR and CDR2 is FQNEAQ (reference sequence).

The V gene is TRBV9, the J gene TRBJ2-5, with D possibly TRBD1 on 6 matching bases. Looked up from germline, CDR1 is SGDLS and CDR2 is YYNGEE. Trimming stripped 0 bases from V and 5 bases from J, with 8 bases between. The CDR3 sequence is 13 residues long. The CDR3 here is CASSVGGQETQYF. Here the CDR3 DNA reads TGTGCCAGCAGCGTAGGAGGACAGGAGACCCAGTACTTC.

This chain joins TRBV5-5 and TRBJ2-7, with 8 nucleotides matching TRBD1. CDR1 and CDR2 from the germline V gene are SGHKS and YYEKEE (reference sequence). The CDR3 loop spans 14 amino acids. With 4 bases clipped from V and 3 bases from J, the junction kept 6 bases outside the gene matches. The CDR3 protein is CASSPGTGVYEQYF. CDR3 nucleotide sequence: TGTGCCAGCAGCCCCGGGACAGGTGTCTACGAGCAGTACTTC.

This clone was detected only a few times. CDR3 in DNA: TGTGCCAGTAAAAGACAGGGAGCCAATGAGCAGTTCTTC. Amino acid sequence: CASKRQGANEQFF. J is TRBJ2-1 and V is TRBV19; 7 positions match TRBD1. The V segment lost 7 bases and the J segment 6 bases; nucleotides outside the gene matches: 6. Looked up from germline, CDR1 is LNHDA and CDR2 is SQIVND (reference sequence). The CDR3 totals 13 residues.

As for this clone: Other DNA sequences in this sample translate to the same CDR3. The chain joins TRBV5-6 to TRBJ2-3, with D hard to call. The V gene's germline CDR1 is SGHDT and CDR2 YYEEEE. The CDR3 covers 14 residues. V was cut by 0 bases and J by 0 bases, with 5 bases left in between. CDR3 sequence: CASSLATSTDTQYF. The CDR3 nucleotides are TGTGCCAGCAGCTTGGCCACAAGCACAGATACGCAGTATTTT.

This rearrangement joins TRBV19 to TRBJ1-1; TRBD1 might be the D (5 bases). Trimming shortened V by 6 bases and J by 7 bases, and 18 bases separated the two germline ends. From germline, CDR1 is LNHDA and CDR2 SQIVND (reference sequence). The CDR3 sequence is 14 residues long. The DNA for the CDR3 is TGTGCCAGTAGCCCCATGGGGGAGAGAGGTGAAGCTTTCTTT. Protein product: CASSPMGERGEAFF.

The rearrangement links TRBV25-1 to TRBJ2-7; possibly TRBD1 or TRBD2 for D (5 bases each). This CDR3 is built from 15 residues. Between the trimmed V and J ends, which lost 2 bases and 2 bases, there was a span of 13 bases. Looked up from germline, CDR1 is MGHDK and CDR2 is SYGVNS. The CDR3 region is CASSEGGKVTYEQYF. The DNA of the CDR3 is TGTGCCAGCAGTGAAGGGGGAAAAGTCACCTACGAGCAGTACTTC.

The chain joins TRBV19 to TRBJ1-2; no firm D call. V lost 8 bases and J lost 1, with 11 bases in between. The V gene's germline CDR1 is LNHDA and CDR2 SQIVND (reference sequence). The CDR3 has 13 residues. CDR3 loop: CASSLRGNYGYTF. In nucleotides, the CDR3 is TGTGCCAGTTCCCTTCGGGGTAACTATGGCTACACCTTC.

The chain recombines TRBV6-5 with TRBJ2-3, with D possibly TRBD2 on 5 matching bases. The CDR3 is 15 residues long. The V gene's germline CDR1 is MNHEY and CDR2 SVGAGI. V lost 8 bases to trimming and J lost 0 bases, with 15 bases between them. CDR3 nucleotides: TGTGCCAGCGGACTCTTGGGAACTAGCACAGATACGCAGTATTTT. Protein product: CASGLLGTSTDTQYF.

This clone was counted a few times. V and J are TRBV19 and TRBJ1-2, with no clear D. V lost 5 bases to trimming and J lost 2 bases, with 6 bases between them. The CDR3 loop spans 12 amino acids. Germline loops: CDR1 LNHDA, CDR2 SQIVND (reference sequence). DNA of the CDR3: TGTGCCAGTAGTGACCGAAACTATGGCTACACCTTC. Encoded protein: CASSDRNYGYTF. The full variable domain, with the rest looked up from reference TRBV19 and TRBJ1-2, is DGGITQSPKYLFRKEGQNVTLSCEQNLNHDAMYWYRQDPGQGLRLIYYSQIVNDFQKGDIAEGYSVSREKKESFPLTVTSAQKNPTAFYLCASSDRNYGYTFGSGTRLTVV.

V is TRBV6-1 and J is TRBJ2-4; 13 nucleotides match TRBD2. The CDR3 spans 17 residues. J gave up 1 base and V 4 bases, and 4 bases lay outside the gene matches. Germline lookup yields CDR1 MNHNS and CDR2 SASEGT. CDR3 nucleotide sequence: TGTGCCAGCAGTGGTACTAGCGGGAGGGCGGCCAAAAACATTCAGTACTTC. Its translation: CASSGTSGRAAKNIQYF.

This clone appeared a few times. The rearrangement links TRBV7-3 to TRBJ2-2; 7 positions match TRBD1. Germline CDR1 is SGHTA and CDR2 is FQGTGA. The J segment lost 6 bases and the V segment lost 5 bases, leaving 9 bases of the junction unmatched. The CDR3 is 15 residues long. Written as DNA, the CDR3 is TGTGCCAGCAGCCTGGTACAGGGGAATGCCGGGGAGCTGTTTTTT. Protein product: CASSLVQGNAGELFF.

This clone was seen a few times. V and J are TRBV7-3 and TRBJ1-1; D unclear. Germline V CDR1 and CDR2: SGHTA, FQGTGA. The CDR3 totals 14 residues. Trimming removed 4 bases from V and 9 bases from J, with 18 bases in between. CDR3 in amino acids: CASSSFGPLAKAFF. For the CDR3, the DNA is TGTGCCAGCAGCTCTTTCGGCCCCTTGGCAAAAGCTTTCTTT.

The chain is built from TRBV6-5 and TRBJ2-7; D unclear. Per germline, CDR1 MNHEY and CDR2 SVGAGI. Deletions cut 8 bases from V and 0 bases from J, with 14 bases between. The CDR3 runs 14 residues. CDR3: CASGIRPGSYEQYF. DNA for the CDR3: TGTGCCAGCGGGATCAGGCCGGGCTCCTACGAGCAGTACTTC.

This clone is labeled medium-sized (0.01 to 0.1%). The V and J genes are TRBV19 and TRBJ2-2, with 7 positions matching TRBD2. Germline V gene data show CDR1 as LNHDA and CDR2 as SQIVND (reference sequence). The CDR3 is 14 amino acids. After removal of 8 bases from V and 0 bases from J, the junction contained 3 bases not matched to a gene. For the CDR3, the DNA is TGTGCCAGTGGCAGCGGGACGAACACCGGGGAGCTGTTTTTT. Its protein is CASGSGTNTGELFF.

The chain couples TRBV7-6 to TRBJ2-5; the match to TRBD1 covers 9 bases. The CDR3 covers 15 residues. V shed 5 bases and J 5 bases; nucleotides not matched to a gene: 9. CDR1 and CDR2 (germline): SGHVS, FNYEAQ. In DNA form, the CDR3 reads TGTGCCAGCAGCCTCGGACAGGGGACGTTTGAGACCCAGTACTTC. The encoded protein is CASSLGQGTFETQYF. Complete variable domain (other parts from reference TRBV7-6 and TRBJ2-5): GAGVSQSPRYKVTKRGQDVALRCDPISGHVSLYWYRQALGQGPEFLTYFNYEAQQDKSGLPNDRFSAERPEGSISTLTIQRTEQRDSAMYRCASSLGQGTFETQYFGPGTRLLVL.

The J gene is TRBJ2-2, the V gene TRBV28; TRBD1 agrees at 7 bases. Trimming took 3 bases from V and 3 from J; bases not matched to a gene: 4. Germline assignment: CDR1 MDHEN and CDR2 SYDVKM. The CDR3 runs to 15 residues. The CDR3 is CASSFLGTDTGELFF. The DNA of the CDR3 is TGTGCCAGCAGTTTCCTTGGGACAGACACCGGGGAGCTGTTTTTT.

This chain connects TRBV5-4 to TRBJ2-5, with a possible D match to TRBD2 (6 bases). Per the germline V gene, CDR1 is SGHNT and CDR2 is YYREEE (reference sequence). This CDR3 is 16 amino acids long. V lost 0 bases and J 5 bases, leaving 17 bases between the germline ends. CDR3 DNA: TGTGCCAGCAGCTTGGGATTAGCGGCCGCTCAGGAGACCCAGTACTTC. This gives the protein CASSLGLAAAQETQYF.

This chain uses TRBV10-1 with TRBJ2-7; D is uncertain. V dropped 4 bases and J dropped 3 bases, with 4 bases sitting between them. Germline V gene sequence: CDR1 WNHNN, CDR2 SYGVQD (reference sequence). The CDR3 extends over 11 amino acids. CDR3 sequence: CASSAGYEQYF. The CDR3 nucleotides are TGCGCCAGCAGTGCTGGCTACGAGCAGTACTTC.

J is TRBJ2-3 and V is TRBV6-6; perhaps TRBD2 as D (6 bases). Per the germline V gene, CDR1 is MNHNY and CDR2 is SVGAGI (reference sequence). The CDR3 is made up of 15 amino acids. Trimming removed 2 bases from V and 0 bases from J, with 9 bases in between. The CDR3 region has the DNA TGTGCCAGCAGTTACGGGGGACTTAGCACAGATACGCAGTATTTT. Its protein is CASSYGGLSTDTQYF.

This clone has more than one count but fewer than ten. The chain links TRBV9 to TRBJ2-2; D may be TRBD1 or TRBD2 (5 bases each). CDR1 and CDR2 (germline): SGDLS, YYNGEE. The CDR3 length is 16 residues. Trimming took 1 base from V and 4 from J, leaving 14 bases between them. CDR3 residues: CASSVIGTKGTGELFF. CDR3 DNA: TGTGCCAGCAGCGTAATCGGGACCAAGGGCACCGGGGAGCTGTTTTTT. The full variable domain, its missing parts supplied by reference TRBV9 and TRBJ2-2, is DSGVTQTPKHLITATGQRVTLRCSPRSGDLSVYWYQQSLDQGLQFLIQYYNGEERAKGNILERFSAQQFPDLHSELNLSSLELGDSALYFCASSVIGTKGTGELFFGEGSRLTVL.

This clone was observed a single time. The chain is built from TRBV5-1 and TRBJ2-7; 12 nucleotides agree with TRBD2. With 3 bases clipped from V and 3 bases from J, the junction kept 1 base outside the gene matches. CDR1 and CDR2 (germline): SGHRS, YFSETQ. The CDR3 totals 14 residues. CDR3 in DNA: TGCGCCAGCAGCTGGACTAGCGGGAACTACGAGCAGTACTTC. Protein product: CASSWTSGNYEQYF.

The chain has TRBV4-3 and TRBJ2-1; TRBD2 matches 7 bases. V was pared by 0 bases and J by 5 bases, with 10 bases of the junction left unmatched. The germline gives CDR1 LGHNA, CDR2 YSLEER. The CDR3 consists of 17 residues. DNA of the CDR3: TGCGCCAGCAGCCAAGACTGGGGAGGGAGGGCGGACAATGAGCAGTTCTTC. It is translated as CASSQDWGGRADNEQFF.